These 2 T cell receptor beta chains came from one sample sequenced in a study of a mutant IDH1 vaccine in newly diagnosed glioma. Using immunoSEQ multiplex PCR, the repertoire was profiled, and TCRdb retains in-frame clones only, with some absent. Of over 45,000 clones listed, about 86% are singletons. Which antigens these TCRs recognize remains unknown. The time point denotes: week 5, during vaccination. In every dose of vaccine, 300 ug of mutant IDH1 20-mer peptide was given alongside topical imiquimod. The sample here was PBMCs, taken from a glioma patient whose treatment included an IDH1 peptide vaccine. The receptor set was obtained from a man aged 30 to 45 with glioma.

The CDR3 protein is CATSREAENTEAFF. In DNA, the CDR3 is TGTGCCACCAGCAGAGAGGCAGAGAACACTGAAGCTTTCTTT. The V and J genes are TRBV15 and TRBJ1-1; D is ambiguous. Germline-derived CDR1 and CDR2 are LNHNV and YYDKDF (reference sequence). The CDR3 extends over 14 amino acids. Trimming cost V 0 bases and J 1 base, with 6 bases left between them.

The CDR3 DNA sequence: TGTGCCAGCAGCTTATCTCCAGGAACAGATACGCAGTATTTT. Amino acids: CASSLSPGTDTQYF. The V call is TRBV11-3, the J call TRBJ2-3, with unresolved D. Trimming pared 2 bases from V and 3 bases from J, leaving 9 bases between. The CDR3 runs to 14 residues. Germline V gene lookup returns CDR1 SGHNT and CDR2 YENEEA. The full variable domain, its missing parts supplied by reference TRBV11-3 and TRBJ2-3, is EAGVVQSPRYKIIEKKQPVAFWCNPISGHNTLYWYLQNLGQGPELLIRYENEEAVDDSQLPKDRFSAERLKGVDSTLKIQPAELGDSAVYLCASSLSPGTDTQYFGPGTRLTVL.